Below are 4 T cell receptor beta chains sequenced from a single sample in a study of T cells after yellow fever vaccination (dated by TCRdb to between 2017 and 2020). The method was 5' RACE. This sample was sequenced with an Illumina HiSeq 2500. Starting from the raw public reads, TCRdb applied fastp trimming at Q25, assembled clones with MiXCR and retained in-frame beta chains. One record per CDR3 amino acid sequence lists the most common genes and DNA. This sample has some 350,000 distinct CDR3 sequences in its table, and roughly 8.7% of those were observed once. The ten most abundant clones make up around 17% of the sample. The meaning of the sample's treatment or condition label: live attenuated yellow fever vaccine strain. Sequencing was performed on PBMCs, taken on the day of the first yellow fever vaccination. These receptors all stem from a man between 18 and 29 years old who received the YFV17D yellow fever vaccine.

This clonotype has only a few counts. The chain couples TRBV29-1 to TRBJ2-1; TRBD1 is a possible D gene (5 bases). V lost 4 bases to trimming and J lost 0 bases, with 19 bases between them. Germline V CDR1 and CDR2: SQVTM, ANQGSEA. The CDR3 length is 17 residues. The CDR3 DNA reads as TGCAGCGTTGTGGGCTGGGGCGCGCAGGCCTCCTACAATGAGCAGTTCTTC. Translation: CSVVGWGAQASYNEQFF.

The chain couples TRBV5-1 to TRBJ2-1, with D possibly matching TRBD2 (7 bases). Trimming cost V 0 bases and J 0 bases, with 16 bases left between them. The CDR3 is 18 amino acids. CDR1 SGHRS and CDR2 YFSETQ come from the germline V gene. CDR3 in amino acids: CASSLAGAGANSYNEQFF. The CDR3 DNA sequence: TGCGCCAGCAGCTTGGCCGGGGCGGGGGCTAACTCCTACAATGAGCAGTTCTTC. Full variable domain (missing parts from reference TRBV5-1 and TRBJ2-1): KAGVTQTPRYLIKTRGQQVTLSCSPISGHRSVSWYQQTPGQGLQFLFEYFSETQRNKGNFPGRFSGRQFSNSRSEMNVSTLELGDSALYLCASSLAGAGANSYNEQFFGPGTRLTVL.

The V call is TRBV29-1, the J call TRBJ1-2; no firm D call. V gave up 2 bases and J gave up 0 bases, with 13 bases separating them. Germline V lookup: CDR1 SQVTM, CDR2 ANQGSEA. The CDR3 length is 15 residues. DNA for the CDR3: TGCAGCGTTGAACATGTAGTGTTCACTAACTATGGCTACACCTTC. As protein: CSVEHVVFTNYGYTF.

This clonotype was observed many times. V gene TRBV12-3 or TRBV12-4 combines with J gene TRBJ2-7; 9 bases line up with TRBD1. This CDR3 spans 15 amino acids. V was clipped by 6 bases and J by 2 bases; unmatched bases: 8. The chain's CDR3 is CASSSDRGYAYEQYF. The CDR3 nucleotides are TGTGCCAGCAGCTCGGACAGGGGATATGCCTACGAGCAGTACTTC.